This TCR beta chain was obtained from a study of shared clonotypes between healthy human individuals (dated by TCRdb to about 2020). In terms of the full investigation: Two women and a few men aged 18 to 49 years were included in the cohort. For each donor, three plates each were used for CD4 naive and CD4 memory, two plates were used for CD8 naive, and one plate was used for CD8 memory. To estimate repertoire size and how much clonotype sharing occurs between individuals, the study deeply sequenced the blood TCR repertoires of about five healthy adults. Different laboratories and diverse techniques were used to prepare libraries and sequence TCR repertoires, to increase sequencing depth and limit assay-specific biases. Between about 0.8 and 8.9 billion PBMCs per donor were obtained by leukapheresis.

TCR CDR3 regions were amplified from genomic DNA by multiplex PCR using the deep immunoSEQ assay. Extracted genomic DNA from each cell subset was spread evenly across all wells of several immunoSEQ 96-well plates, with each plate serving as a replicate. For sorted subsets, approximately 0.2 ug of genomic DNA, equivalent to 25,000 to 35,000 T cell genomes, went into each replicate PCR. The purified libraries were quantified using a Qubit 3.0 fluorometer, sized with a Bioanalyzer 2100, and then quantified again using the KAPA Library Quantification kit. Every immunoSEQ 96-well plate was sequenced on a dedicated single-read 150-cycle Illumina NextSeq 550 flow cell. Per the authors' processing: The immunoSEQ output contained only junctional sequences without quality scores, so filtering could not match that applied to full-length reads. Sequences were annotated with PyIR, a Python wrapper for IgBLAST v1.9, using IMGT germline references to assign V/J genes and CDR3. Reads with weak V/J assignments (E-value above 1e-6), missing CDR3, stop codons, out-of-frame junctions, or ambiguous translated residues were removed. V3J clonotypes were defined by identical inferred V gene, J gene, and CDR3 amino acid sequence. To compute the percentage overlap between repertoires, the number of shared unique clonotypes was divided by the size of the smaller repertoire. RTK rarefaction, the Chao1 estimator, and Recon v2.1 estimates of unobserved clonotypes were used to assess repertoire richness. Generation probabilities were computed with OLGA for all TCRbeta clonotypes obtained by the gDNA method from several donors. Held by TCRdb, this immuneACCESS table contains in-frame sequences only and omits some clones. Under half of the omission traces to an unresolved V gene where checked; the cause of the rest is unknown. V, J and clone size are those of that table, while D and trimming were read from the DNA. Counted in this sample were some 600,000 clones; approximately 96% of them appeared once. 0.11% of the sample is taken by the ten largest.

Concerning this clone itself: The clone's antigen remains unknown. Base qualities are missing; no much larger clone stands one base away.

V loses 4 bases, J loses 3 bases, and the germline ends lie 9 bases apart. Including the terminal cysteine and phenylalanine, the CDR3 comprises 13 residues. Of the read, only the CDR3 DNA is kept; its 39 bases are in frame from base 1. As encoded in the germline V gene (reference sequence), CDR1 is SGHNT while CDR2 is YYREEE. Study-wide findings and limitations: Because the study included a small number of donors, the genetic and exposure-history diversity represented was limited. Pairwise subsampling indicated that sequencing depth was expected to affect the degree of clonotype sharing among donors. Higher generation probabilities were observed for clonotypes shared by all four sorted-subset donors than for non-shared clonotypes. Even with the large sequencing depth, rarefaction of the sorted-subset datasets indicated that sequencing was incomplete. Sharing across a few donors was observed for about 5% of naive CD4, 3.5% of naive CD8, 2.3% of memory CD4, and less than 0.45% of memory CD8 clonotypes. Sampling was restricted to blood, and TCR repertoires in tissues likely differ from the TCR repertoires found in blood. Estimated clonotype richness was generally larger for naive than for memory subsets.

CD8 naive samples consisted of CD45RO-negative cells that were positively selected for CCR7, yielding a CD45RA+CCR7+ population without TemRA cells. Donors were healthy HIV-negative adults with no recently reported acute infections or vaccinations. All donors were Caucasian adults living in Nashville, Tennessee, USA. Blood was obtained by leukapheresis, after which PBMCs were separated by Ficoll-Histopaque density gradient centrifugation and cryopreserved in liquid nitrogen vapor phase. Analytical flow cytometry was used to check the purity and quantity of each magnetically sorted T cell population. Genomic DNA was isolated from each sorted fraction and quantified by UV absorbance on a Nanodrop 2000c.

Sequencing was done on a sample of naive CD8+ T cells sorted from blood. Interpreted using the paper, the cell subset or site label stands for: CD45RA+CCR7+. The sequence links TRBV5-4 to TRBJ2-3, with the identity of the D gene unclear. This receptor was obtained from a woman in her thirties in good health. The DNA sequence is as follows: TGTGCCAGCAGCACTGGAGTAACAGATACGCAGTATTTT. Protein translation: CASSTGVTDTQYF.